The present T cell receptor (beta chain) was sequenced within a study of OX40 agonist ivuxolimab in advanced cancers. Whole-study results and caveats: In the 0.1 to 3.0 mg/kg range, CD4+ and CD8+ blood T cells had expanded clonally by week 6.

The assay was immunoSEQ multiplex PCR, and TCRdb's table has in-frame clones only and misses some. The repertoire includes tens of thousands of clones, 90% of them detected once, and around 0.34% sits in the top ten. V was trimmed by 1 base and J by 7 bases, leaving 10 bases between them. Germline CDR1 and CDR2: KGHSH and LQKENI. The CDR3 runs 13 residues. On this clone itself: The antigen is undetermined.

The V gene is TRBV18, the J gene TRBJ1-2; D not certain. The sequencing used CD4+ or CD8+ T cells sorted from blood, collected in a trial of the OX40 agonist ivuxolimab. This clonotype was obtained from an adult with an advanced solid tumor such as melanoma, head and neck, liver or kidney cancer. CDR3 in DNA: TGTGCCAGCTCACCACAGGGTGCGGGTGGCTACACCTTC. Translation gives CASSPQGAGGYTF.